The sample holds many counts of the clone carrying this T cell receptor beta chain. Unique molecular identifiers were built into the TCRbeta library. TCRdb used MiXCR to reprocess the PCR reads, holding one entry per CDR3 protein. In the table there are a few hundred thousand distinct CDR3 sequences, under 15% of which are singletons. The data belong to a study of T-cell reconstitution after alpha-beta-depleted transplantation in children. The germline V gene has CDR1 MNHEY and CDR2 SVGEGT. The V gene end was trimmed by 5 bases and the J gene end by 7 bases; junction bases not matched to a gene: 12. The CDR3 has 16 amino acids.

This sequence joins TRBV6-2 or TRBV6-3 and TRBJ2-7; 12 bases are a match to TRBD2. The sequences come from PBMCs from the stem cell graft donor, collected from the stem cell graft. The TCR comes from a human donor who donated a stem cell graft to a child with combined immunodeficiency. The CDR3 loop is CASSTTSTSGSGEQYF. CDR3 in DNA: TGTGCCAGCAGTACCACCTCGACTAGCGGGAGTGGAGAGCAGTACTTC.